Below are 7 T cell receptor beta chains sequenced from a single sample in a study of OX40 agonist ivuxolimab in advanced cancers. The data were produced by immunoSEQ multiplex PCR, yet TCRdb's version contains in-frame clones alone and is incomplete. The data show roughly 110,000 clones, with approximately 90% seen just once and 1% to 1.5% held by the top ten. The sample consisted of CD4+ or CD8+ T cells sorted from blood, taken in a trial of the OX40 agonist ivuxolimab. Every receptor here comes from an adult with an advanced solid tumor such as melanoma, head and neck, liver or kidney cancer.

The chain combines TRBV15 with TRBJ1-5; perhaps TRBD1 as D (5 bases). CDR3 length equals 15 residues. Trimming shortened V by 0 bases and J by 5 bases, and 11 bases separated the two germline ends. The germline CDR1 and CDR2 sequences are LNHNV and YYDKDF (reference sequence). The CDR3 reads CATSRDQGFDQPQHF. In DNA, the CDR3 is TGTGCCACCAGCAGAGATCAGGGTTTCGATCAGCCCCAGCATTTT.

The chain joins TRBV9 to TRBJ2-1; TRBD1 agrees at 9 bases. CDR1 SGDLS and CDR2 YYNGEE come from the germline V gene. V was pared by 3 bases and J by 6 bases, with 10 bases of the junction left unmatched. CDR3 length: 16 amino acids. The CDR3 reads CASSAPGQGVSNEQFF. CDR3 nucleotides: TGTGCCAGCAGCGCCCCGGGACAGGGTGTATCCAATGAGCAGTTCTTC.

The V and J genes are TRBV12-5 and TRBJ1-3, with D possibly matching TRBD1 (6 bases). Germline CDR1 reads LGHNT; CDR2 reads FRNRAP. Deletions cut 0 bases from V and 11 bases from J, with 11 bases between. The CDR3 has 13 residues. This CDR3 is CASGLVQGAAIYF. The DNA of the CDR3 is TGTGCTAGTGGTTTGGTACAGGGAGCGGCCATATATTTT.

This clone was counted a single time. This sequence joins TRBV10-3 and TRBJ2-1; 11 nucleotides align to TRBD2. After removal of 3 bases from V and 9 bases from J, the junction contained 10 bases not matched to a gene. CDR1 and CDR2 (germline): ENHRY, SYGVKD. This CDR3 contains 16 residues. This CDR3 reads CAISESGTSGLGEQFF. In DNA, the CDR3 is TGTGCCATCAGTGAATCCGGGACTAGCGGTTTAGGTGAGCAGTTCTTC.

The gene calls are TRBV5-8 and TRBJ2-1; 11 bases map to TRBD2. Losses at the gene ends were 0 bases for V and 8 bases for J; bases not matched to a gene: 10. Germline V gives CDR1 SGHTS, CDR2 YDEGEE. The CDR3 is 17 residues long. The CDR3 loop reads CASSLVFSGRARDEQFF. CDR3 bases: TGTGCCAGCAGCTTGGTTTTTAGCGGGAGGGCCAGGGATGAGCAGTTCTTC.

The chain carries TRBV27 and TRBJ2-1, with 10 bases aligning to TRBD1. The V segment lost 10 bases and the J segment 6 bases; nucleotides outside the gene matches: 9. Germline values: CDR1 MNHEY, CDR2 SMNVEV (reference sequence). This CDR3 is 14 amino acids long. This chain's CDR3 is CATSRTGGSNEQFF. In DNA form, the CDR3 reads TGTGCCACCTCCAGGACAGGGGGGTCCAATGAGCAGTTCTTC.

The chain couples TRBV4-1 to TRBJ2-7; perhaps D is TRBD1 or TRBD2 (7 bases each). Germline CDR1 is MGHRA and CDR2 is YSYEKL. The CDR3 length is 17 residues. V lost 3 bases and J lost 4, with 22 bases in between. The CDR3 is CASSQVDLGQGGYEQYF. The CDR3, as DNA: TGCGCCAGCAGCCAGGTGGATCTGGGGCAGGGGGGGTACGAGCAGTACTTC.